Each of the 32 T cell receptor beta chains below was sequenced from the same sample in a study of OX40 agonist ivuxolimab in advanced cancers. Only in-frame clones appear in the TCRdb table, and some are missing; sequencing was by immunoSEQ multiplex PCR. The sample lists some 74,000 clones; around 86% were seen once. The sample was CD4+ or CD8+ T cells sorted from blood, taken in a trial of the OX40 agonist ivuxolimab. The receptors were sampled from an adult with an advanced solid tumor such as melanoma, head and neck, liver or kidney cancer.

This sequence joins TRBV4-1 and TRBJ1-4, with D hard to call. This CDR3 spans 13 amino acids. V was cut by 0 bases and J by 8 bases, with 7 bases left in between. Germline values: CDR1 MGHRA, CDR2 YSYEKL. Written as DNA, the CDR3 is TGCGCCAGCAGCCAAGAAGAATGGGAAAAACTGTTTTTT. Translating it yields CASSQEEWEKLFF.

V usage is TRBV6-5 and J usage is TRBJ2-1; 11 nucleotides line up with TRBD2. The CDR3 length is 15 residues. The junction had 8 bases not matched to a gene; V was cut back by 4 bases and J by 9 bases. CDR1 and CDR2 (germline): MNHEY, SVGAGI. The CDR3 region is CASSLGSGRAGEQFF. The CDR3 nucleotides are TGTGCCAGCAGTTTGGGTAGCGGGAGGGCCGGTGAGCAGTTCTTC.

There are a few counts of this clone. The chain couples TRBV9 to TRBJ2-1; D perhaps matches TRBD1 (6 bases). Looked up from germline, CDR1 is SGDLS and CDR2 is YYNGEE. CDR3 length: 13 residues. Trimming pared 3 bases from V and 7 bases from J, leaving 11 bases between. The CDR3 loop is CASSERGLNEQFF. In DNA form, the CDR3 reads TGTGCCAGCAGCGAGAGGGGGTTAAATGAGCAGTTCTTC.

The CDR3 loop reads CASKPESDHGGANQPQHF. As DNA, the CDR3 is TGCGCCAGCAAGCCCGAATCTGACCATGGAGGAGCCAATCAGCCCCAGCATTTT. This chain connects TRBV4-1 to TRBJ1-5; D remains ambiguous. CDR3 length: 18 amino acids. Trimming took off 7 bases at V and 3 bases at J, with 25 bases between the two ends. Germline-derived CDR1 and CDR2 are MGHRA and YSYEKL.

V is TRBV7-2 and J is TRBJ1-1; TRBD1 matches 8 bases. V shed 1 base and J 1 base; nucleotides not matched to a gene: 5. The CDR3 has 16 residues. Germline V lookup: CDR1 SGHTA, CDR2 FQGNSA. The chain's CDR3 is CASSLDSDRGNTEAFF. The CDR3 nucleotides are TGTGCCAGCAGCTTAGACTCCGACAGGGGGAACACTGAAGCTTTCTTT.

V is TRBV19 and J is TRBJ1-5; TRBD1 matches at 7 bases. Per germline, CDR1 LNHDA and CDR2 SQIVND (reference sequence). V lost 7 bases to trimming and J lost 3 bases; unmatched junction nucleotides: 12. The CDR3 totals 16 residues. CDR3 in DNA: TGTGCCAGTACCCCCCGTGACAGGGCTCTCAATCAGCCCCAGCATTTT. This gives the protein CASTPRDRALNQPQHF. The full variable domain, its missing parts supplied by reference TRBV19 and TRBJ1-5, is DGGITQSPKYLFRKEGQNVTLSCEQNLNHDAMYWYRQDPGQGLRLIYYSQIVNDFQKGDIAEGYSVSREKKESFPLTVTSAQKNPTAFYLCASTPRDRALNQPQHFGDGTRLSIL.

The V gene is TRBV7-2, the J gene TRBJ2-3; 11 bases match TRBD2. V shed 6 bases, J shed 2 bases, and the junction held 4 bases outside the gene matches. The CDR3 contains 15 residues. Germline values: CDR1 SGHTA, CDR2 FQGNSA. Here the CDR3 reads CASRSLAGVTDTQYF. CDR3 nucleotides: TGTGCCAGCAGATCACTAGCGGGGGTCACAGATACGCAGTATTTT.

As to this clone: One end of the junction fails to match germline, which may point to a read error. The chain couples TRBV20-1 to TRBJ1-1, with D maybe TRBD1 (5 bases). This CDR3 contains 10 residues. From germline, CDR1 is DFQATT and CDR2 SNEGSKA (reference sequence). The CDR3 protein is CSARGDGGDF. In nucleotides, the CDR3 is TGCAGTGCTAGAGGGGACGGCGGAGACTTT.

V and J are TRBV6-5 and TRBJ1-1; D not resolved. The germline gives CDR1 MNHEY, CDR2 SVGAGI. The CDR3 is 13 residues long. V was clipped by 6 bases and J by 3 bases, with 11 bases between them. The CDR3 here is CASRPDGYTEAFF. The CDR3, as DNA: TGTGCCAGCAGACCCGACGGGTACACTGAAGCTTTCTTT.

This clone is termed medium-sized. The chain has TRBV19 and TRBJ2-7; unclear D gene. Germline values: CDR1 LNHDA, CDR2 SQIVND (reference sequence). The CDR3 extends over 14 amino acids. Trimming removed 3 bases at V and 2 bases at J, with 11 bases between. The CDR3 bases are TGTGCCAGTAGTATGACGGGCAGCACCTACGAGCAGTACTTC. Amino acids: CASSMTGSTYEQYF.

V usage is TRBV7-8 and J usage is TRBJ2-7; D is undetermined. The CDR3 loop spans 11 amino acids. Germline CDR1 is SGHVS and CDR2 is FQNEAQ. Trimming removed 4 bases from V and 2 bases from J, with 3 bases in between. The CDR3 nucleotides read TGTGCCAGCAGCTCCCCCTACGAGCAGTACTTC. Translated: CASSSPYEQYF.

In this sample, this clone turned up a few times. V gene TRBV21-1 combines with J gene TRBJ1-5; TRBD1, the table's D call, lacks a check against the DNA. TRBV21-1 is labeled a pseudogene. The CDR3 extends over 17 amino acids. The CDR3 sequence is CASSNNREQNSNQPQHF. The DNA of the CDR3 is TGTGCCAGCAGCAACAACAGGGAACAAAATAGCAATCAGCCCCAGCATTTT.

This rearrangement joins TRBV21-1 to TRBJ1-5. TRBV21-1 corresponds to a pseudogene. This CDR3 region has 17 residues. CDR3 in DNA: TGTGCCAGCAGCAAAGTAGACGGTAGTGGGGAATCTCAGCCCCAGCATTTT. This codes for CASSKVDGSGESQPQHF.

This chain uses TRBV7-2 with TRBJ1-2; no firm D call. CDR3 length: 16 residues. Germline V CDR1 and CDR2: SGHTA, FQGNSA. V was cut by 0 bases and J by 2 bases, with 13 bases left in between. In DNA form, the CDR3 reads TGTGCCAGCAGCTTAGCCCCCGGCTGGGAGAACTATGGCTACACCTTC. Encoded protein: CASSLAPGWENYGYTF.

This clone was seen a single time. DNA for the CDR3: TGTGCCAGCAGTTACTCGGTGGGACAGGGAAAACTGTTTTTT. Translating gives CASSYSVGQGKLFF. The genes are TRBV6-5 and TRBJ1-4, with TRBD1 matching over 9 bases. The CDR3 has 14 residues. Germline V gene sequence: CDR1 MNHEY, CDR2 SVGAGI. V lost 0 bases, J lost 10 bases, and 3 bases stayed unmatched.

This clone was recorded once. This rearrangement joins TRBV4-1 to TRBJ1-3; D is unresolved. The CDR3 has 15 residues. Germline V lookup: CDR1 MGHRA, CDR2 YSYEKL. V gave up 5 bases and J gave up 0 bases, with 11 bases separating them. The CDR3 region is CASSFEDGSGNTIYF. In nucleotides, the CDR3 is TGCGCCAGCAGCTTCGAGGACGGCTCTGGAAACACCATATATTTT.

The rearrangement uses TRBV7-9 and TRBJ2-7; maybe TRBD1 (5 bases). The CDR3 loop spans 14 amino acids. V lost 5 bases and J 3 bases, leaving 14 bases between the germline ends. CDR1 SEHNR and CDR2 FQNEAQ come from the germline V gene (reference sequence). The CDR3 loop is CASSRQGNDYEQYF. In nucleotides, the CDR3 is TGTGCCAGCAGCCGTCAGGGAAATGACTACGAGCAGTACTTC. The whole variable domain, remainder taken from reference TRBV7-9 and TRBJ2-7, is DTGVSQNPRHKITKRGQNVTFRCDPISEHNRLYWYRQTLGQGPEFLTYFQNEAQLEKSRLLSDRFSAERPKGSFSTLEIQRTEQGDSAMYLCASSRQGNDYEQYFGPGTRLTVT.

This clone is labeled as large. For the CDR3, the DNA is TGTGCCTCAGGGGGCAGTGAAGCCGGGGAGCTGTTTTTT. It encodes CASGGSEAGELFF. The J gene is TRBJ2-2, the V gene TRBV30; 8 bases agree with TRBD1. The germline gives CDR1 GTSNPN, CDR2 SVGIG (reference sequence). V gave up 7 bases and J gave up 6 bases; unmatched junction bases: 7. This CDR3 region has 13 residues.

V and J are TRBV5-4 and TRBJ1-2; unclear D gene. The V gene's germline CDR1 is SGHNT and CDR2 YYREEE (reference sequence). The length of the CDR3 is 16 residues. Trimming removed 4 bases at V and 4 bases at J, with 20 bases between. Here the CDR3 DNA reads TGTGCCAGCAGCCCCGGGCCGCCCCAGAAAGGCTATGGCTACACCTTC. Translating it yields CASSPGPPQKGYGYTF.

CDR3 region: CASQGQLDQPQHF. The CDR3 DNA reads TGCGCCAGCCAGGGACAGCTCGATCAGCCCCAGCATTTT. The gene calls are TRBV10-2 and TRBJ1-5; TRBD1 matches 7 bases. Germline V gives CDR1 WSHSY, CDR2 SAAADI. The length of the CDR3 is 13 residues. V dropped 8 bases and J dropped 5; count of bases not matched to a gene: 6.

CDR3 bases: TGTGCCAGCAGCAAAGCGCTTCGGACAGTCCCAGGGGAGCTGTTTTTT. Translation: CASSKALRTVPGELFF. The V and J genes are TRBV21-1 and TRBJ2-2; the table's D call of TRBD1 was not tested on the DNA. TRBV21-1 is described as a pseudogene. There are 16 residues in the CDR3.

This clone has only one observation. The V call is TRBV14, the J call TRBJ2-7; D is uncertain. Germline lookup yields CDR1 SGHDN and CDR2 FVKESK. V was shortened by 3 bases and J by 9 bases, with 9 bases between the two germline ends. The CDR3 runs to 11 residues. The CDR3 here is CASSHGSMQYF. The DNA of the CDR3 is TGTGCCAGCAGCCATGGGTCGATGCAGTACTTC. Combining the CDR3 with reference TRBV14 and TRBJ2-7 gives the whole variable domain EAGVTQFPSHSVIEKGQTVTLRCDPISGHDNLYWYRRVMGKEIKFLLHFVKESKQDESGMPNNRFLAERTGGTYSTLKVQPAELEDSGVYFCASSHGSMQYFGPGTRLTVT.

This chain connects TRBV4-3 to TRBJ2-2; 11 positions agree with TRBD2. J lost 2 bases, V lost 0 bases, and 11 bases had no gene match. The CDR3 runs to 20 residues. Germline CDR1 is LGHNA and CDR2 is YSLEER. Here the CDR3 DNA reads TGCGCCAGCAGCCAAGATAGGGCGGGACTAGCGGTAGCCAACACCGGGGAGCTGTTTTTT. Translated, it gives CASSQDRAGLAVANTGELFF.

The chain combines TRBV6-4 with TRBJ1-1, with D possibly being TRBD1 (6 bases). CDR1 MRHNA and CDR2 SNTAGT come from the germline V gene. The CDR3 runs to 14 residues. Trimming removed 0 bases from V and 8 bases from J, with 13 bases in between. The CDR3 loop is CASSDSSKGTEAFF. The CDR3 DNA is TGTGCCAGCAGTGACTCGAGTAAAGGGACAGAAGCTTTCTTT.

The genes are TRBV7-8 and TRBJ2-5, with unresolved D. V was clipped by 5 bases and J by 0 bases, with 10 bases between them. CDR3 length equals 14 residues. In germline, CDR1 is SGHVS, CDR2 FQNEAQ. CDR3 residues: CASSPNTYQETQYF. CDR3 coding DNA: TGTGCCAGCAGCCCTAATACGTACCAAGAGACCCAGTACTTC.

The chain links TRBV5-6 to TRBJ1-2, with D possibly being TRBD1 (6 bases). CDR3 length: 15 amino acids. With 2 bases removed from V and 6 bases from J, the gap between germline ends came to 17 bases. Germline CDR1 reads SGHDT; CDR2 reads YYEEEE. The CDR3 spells CASSFPPGQLNGYTF. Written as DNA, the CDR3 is TGTGCCAGCAGCTTCCCCCCGGGACAACTGAATGGCTACACCTTC. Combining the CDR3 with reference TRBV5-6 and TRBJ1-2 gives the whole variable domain DAGVTQSPTHLIKTRGQQVTLRCSPKSGHDTVSWYQQALGQGPQFIFQYYEEEERQRGNFPDRFSGHQFPNYSSELNVNALLLGDSALYLCASSFPPGQLNGYTFGSGTRLTVV.

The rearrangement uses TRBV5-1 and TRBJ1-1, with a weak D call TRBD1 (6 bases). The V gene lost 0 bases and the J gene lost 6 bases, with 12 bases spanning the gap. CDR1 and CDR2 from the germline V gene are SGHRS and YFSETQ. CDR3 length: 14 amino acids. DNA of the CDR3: TGCGCCAGCAGCTTGGGGGGGACAAGCTCTGAAGCTTTCTTT. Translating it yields CASSLGGTSSEAFF.

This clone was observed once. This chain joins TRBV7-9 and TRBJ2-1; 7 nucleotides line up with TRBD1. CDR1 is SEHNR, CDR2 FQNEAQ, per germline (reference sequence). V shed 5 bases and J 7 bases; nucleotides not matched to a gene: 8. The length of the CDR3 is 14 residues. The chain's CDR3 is CASSMTGNRNEQFF. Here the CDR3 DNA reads TGTGCCAGCAGCATGACAGGGAATAGGAATGAGCAGTTCTTC.

In DNA, the CDR3 is TGTGCCAGCAGCTCCGCCAGGGCTGAAAAACTGTTTTTT. It specifies CASSSARAEKLFF. The V gene is TRBV9, the J gene TRBJ1-4; weak D call: TRBD1 (5 bases). The CDR3 totals 13 residues. The germline V and J ends were trimmed by 4 bases and 7 bases, with 11 bases remaining between them. Germline-derived CDR1 and CDR2 are SGDLS and YYNGEE.

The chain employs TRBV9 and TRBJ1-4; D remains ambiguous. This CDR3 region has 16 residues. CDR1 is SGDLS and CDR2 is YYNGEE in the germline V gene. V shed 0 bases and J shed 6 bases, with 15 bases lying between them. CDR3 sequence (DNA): TGTGCCAGCAGCGTAGGGTTGGGCGCCGGGTATGAAAAACTGTTTTTT. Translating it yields CASSVGLGAGYEKLFF.

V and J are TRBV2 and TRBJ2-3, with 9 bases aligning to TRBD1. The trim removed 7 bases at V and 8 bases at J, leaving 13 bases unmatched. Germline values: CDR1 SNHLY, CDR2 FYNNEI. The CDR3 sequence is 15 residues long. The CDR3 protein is CASKQGAPPGGTQYF. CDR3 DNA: TGTGCCAGCAAACAGGGGGCTCCCCCAGGGGGTACGCAGTATTTT.

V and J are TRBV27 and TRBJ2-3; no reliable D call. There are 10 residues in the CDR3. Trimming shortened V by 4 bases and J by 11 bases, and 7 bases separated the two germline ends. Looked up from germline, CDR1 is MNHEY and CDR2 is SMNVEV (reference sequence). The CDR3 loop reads CASSSPRQYF. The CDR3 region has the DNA TGTGCCAGCAGTTCCCCAAGGCAGTATTTT.